This T cell receptor (beta chain) is from a study of cytomegalovirus exposure and HLA in healthy donors. Researchers ran the PCR with 60 Vbeta and 13 Jbeta primers. Profiled with immunoSEQ multiplex PCR; TCRdb holds only in-frame clones, not every one. Here the sample spans 85,000 to 100,000 clones, 78% being singletons. The length of the CDR3 is 15 residues. Trimming shortened V by 5 bases and J by 4 bases, and 14 bases separated the two germline ends. The germline V gene encodes CDR1 LNHDA and CDR2 SQIVND (reference sequence). This TCR was recovered from a woman aged 55-70 years in good health and CMV-seronegative. The V call is TRBV19, the J call TRBJ1-4, with D possibly being TRBD1 (5 bases). Sequencing used PBMCs. CDR3 DNA sequence: TGTGCCAGTAGTTCCCCGGGACTGAGTAATGAAAAACTGTTTTTT. Its protein is CASSSPGLSNEKLFF.